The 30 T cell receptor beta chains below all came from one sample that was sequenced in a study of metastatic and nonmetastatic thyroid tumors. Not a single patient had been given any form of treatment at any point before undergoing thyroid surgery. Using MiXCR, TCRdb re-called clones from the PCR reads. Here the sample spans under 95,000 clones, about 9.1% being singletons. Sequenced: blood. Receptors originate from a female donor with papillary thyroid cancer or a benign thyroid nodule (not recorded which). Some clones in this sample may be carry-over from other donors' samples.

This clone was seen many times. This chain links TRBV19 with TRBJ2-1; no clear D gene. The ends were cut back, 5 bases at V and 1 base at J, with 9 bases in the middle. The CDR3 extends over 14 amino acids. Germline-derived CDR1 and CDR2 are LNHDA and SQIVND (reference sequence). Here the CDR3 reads CASSLGYSYNEQFF. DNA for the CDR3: TGTGCCAGTAGTCTGGGGTATTCCTACAATGAGCAGTTCTTC.

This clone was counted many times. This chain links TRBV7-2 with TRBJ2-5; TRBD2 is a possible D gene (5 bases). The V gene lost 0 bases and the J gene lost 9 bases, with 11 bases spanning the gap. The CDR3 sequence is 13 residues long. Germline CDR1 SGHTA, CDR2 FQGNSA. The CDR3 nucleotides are TGTGCCAGCAGCTTAGCCCACGCCGGGGCCCAGTACTTC. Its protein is CASSLAHAGAQYF.

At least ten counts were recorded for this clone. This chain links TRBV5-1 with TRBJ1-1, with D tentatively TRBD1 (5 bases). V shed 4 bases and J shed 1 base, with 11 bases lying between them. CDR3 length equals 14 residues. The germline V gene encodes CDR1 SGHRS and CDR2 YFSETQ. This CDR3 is CASSRGTGNTEAFF. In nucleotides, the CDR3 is TGCGCCAGCAGCCGCGGGACGGGGAACACTGAAGCTTTCTTT. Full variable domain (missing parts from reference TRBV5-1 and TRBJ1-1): KAGVTQTPRYLIKTRGQQVTLSCSPISGHRSVSWYQQTPGQGLQFLFEYFSETQRNKGNFPGRFSGRQFSNSRSEMNVSTLELGDSALYLCASSRGTGNTEAFFGQGTRLTVV.

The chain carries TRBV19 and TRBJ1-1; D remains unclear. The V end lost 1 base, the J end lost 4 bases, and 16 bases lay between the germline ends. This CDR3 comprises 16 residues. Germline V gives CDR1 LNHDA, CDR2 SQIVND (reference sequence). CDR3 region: CASSIGPGEISTEAFF. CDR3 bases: TGTGCCAGTAGTATAGGCCCGGGAGAGATATCCACTGAAGCTTTCTTT.

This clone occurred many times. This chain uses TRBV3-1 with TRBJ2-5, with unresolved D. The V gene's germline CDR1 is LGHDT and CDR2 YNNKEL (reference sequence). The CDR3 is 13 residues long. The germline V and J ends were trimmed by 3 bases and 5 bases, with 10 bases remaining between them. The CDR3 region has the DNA TGTGCCAGCAGCCATGGTGGGCGGGAGACCCAGTACTTC. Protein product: CASSHGGRETQYF.

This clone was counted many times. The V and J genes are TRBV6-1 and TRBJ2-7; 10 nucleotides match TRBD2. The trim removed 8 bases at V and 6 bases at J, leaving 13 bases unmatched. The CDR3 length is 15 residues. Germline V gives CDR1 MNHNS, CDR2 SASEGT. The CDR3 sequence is CASRPAQRGGREQYF. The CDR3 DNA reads TGTGCCAGCCGACCGGCTCAGCGGGGGGGCCGCGAGCAGTACTTC.

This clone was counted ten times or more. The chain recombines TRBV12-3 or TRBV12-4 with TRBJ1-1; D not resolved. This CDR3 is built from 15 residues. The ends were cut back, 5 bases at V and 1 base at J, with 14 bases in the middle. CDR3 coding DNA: TGTGCCAGCAGTGATGGGCGGGTAAGGAACACTGAAGCTTTCTTT. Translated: CASSDGRVRNTEAFF.

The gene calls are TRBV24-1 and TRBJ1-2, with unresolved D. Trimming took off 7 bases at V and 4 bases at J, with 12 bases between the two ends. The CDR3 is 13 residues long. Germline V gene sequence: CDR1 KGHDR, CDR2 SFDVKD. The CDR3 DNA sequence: TGTGCCACCAGGGAAAATTGGGGCTATGGCTACACCTTC. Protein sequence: CATRENWGYGYTF.

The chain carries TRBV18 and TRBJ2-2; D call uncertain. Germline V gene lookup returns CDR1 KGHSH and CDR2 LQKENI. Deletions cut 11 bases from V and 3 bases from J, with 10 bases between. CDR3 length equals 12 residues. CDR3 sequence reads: CALTKDTGELFF. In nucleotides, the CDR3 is TGTGCCCTCACCAAGGACACCGGGGAGCTGTTTTTT.

CDR3 coding DNA: TGCAGTGCTAGAGCTATACCGGGACAGCCCTATAGCAATCAGCCCCAGCATTTT. Translating gives CSARAIPGQPYSNQPQHF. This chain joins TRBV20-1 and TRBJ1-5, with TRBD1 matching 7 bases. Trimming cost V 1 base and J 0 bases; bases outside gene matches: 12. Germline CDR1 DFQATT, CDR2 SNEGSKA (reference sequence). The CDR3 sequence is 18 residues long.

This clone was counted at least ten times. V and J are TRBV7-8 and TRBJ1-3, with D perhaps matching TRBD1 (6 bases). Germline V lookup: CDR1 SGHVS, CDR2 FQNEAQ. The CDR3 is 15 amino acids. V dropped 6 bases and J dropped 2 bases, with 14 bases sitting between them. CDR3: CASSFSGETGNTIYF. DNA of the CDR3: TGTGCCAGCAGTTTTTCAGGGGAAACTGGAAACACCATATATTTT.

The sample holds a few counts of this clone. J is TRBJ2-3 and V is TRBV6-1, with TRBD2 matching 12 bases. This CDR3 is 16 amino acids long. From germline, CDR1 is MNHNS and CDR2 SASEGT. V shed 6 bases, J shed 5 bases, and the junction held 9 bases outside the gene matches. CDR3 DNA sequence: TGTGCCAGCAGGTTGGACTCTAGCGGGGGGGGAGATACGCAGTATTTT. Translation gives CASRLDSSGGGDTQYF.

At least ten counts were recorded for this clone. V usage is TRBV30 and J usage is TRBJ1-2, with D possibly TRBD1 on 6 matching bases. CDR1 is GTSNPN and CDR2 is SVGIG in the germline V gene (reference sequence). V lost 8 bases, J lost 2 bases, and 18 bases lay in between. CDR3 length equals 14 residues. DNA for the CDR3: TGTGCCGGATCCATCTGGGGGGGCAACTATGGCTACACCTTC. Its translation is CAGSIWGGNYGYTF.

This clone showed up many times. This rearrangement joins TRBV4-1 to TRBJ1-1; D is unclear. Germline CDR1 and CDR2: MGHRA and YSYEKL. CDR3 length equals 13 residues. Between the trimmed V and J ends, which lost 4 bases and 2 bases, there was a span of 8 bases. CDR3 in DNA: TGCGCCAGCAGCCTTCAGAGAAACACTGAAGCTTTCTTT. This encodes CASSLQRNTEAFF.

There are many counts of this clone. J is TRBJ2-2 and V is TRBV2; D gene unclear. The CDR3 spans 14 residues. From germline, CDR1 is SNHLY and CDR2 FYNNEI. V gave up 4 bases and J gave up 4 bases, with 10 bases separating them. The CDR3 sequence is CASSGPGGTGELFF. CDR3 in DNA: TGTGCCAGCAGTGGCCCGGGCGGCACCGGGGAGCTGTTTTTT.

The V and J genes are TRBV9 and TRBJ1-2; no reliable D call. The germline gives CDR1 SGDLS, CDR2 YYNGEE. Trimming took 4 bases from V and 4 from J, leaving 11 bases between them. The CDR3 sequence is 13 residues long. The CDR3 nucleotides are TGTGCCAGCAGCCCCGGTTCCATCTATGGCTACACCTTC. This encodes CASSPGSIYGYTF.

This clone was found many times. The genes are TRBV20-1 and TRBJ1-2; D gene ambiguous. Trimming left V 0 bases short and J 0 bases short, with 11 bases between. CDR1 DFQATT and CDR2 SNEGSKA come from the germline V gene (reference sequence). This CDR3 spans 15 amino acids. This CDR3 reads CSAREKGLANYGYTF. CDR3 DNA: TGCAGTGCTAGAGAAAAGGGCCTAGCTAACTATGGCTACACCTTC.

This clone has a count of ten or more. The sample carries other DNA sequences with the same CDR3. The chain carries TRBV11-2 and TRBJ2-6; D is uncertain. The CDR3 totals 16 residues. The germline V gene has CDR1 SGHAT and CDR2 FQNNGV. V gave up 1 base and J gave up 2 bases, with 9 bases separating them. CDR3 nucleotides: TGTGCCAGCAGCTTAGTCCCGGGTACTGGGGCCAACGTCCTGACTTTC. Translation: CASSLVPGTGANVLTF.

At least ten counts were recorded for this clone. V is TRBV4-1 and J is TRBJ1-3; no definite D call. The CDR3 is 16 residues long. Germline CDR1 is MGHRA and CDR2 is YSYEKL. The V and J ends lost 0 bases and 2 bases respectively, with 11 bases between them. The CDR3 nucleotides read TGCGCCAGCAGCCAAGATCGACTTCGCCCTGGAAACACCATATATTTT. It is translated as CASSQDRLRPGNTIYF.

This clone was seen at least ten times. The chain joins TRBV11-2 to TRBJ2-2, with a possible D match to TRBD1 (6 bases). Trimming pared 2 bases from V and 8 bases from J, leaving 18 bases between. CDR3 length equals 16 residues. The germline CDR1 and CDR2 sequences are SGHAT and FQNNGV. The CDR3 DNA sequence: TGTGCCAGCAGCTTACAGCTCCCGGGTCAGGGGGGGGAGCTGTTTTTT. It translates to CASSLQLPGQGGELFF.

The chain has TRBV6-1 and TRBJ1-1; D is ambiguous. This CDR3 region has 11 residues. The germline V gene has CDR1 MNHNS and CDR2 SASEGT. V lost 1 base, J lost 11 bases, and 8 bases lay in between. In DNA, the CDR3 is TGTGCCAGCAGTGAAGACGGTGACGCTTTCTTT. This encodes CASSEDGDAFF.

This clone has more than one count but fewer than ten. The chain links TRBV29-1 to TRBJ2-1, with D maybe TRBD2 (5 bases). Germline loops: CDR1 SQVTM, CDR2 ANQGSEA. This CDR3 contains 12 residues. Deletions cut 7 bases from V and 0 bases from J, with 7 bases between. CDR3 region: CSGSVSYNEQFF. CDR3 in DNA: TGCAGCGGTAGCGTCTCCTACAATGAGCAGTTCTTC.

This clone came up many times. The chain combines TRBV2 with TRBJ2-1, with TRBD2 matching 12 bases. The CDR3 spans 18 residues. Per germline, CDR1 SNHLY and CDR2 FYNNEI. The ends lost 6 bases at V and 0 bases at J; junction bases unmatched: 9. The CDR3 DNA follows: TGTGCCAGCAGGGAGACTAGCGGGGGCCTGAGCTCCTACAATGAGCAGTTCTTC. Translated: CASRETSGGLSSYNEQFF.

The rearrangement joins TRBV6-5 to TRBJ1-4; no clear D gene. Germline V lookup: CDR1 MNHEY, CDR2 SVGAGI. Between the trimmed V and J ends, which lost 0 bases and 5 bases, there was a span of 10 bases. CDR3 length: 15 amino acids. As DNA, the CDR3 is TGTGCCAGCAGTTACTCGTTAACACCGAATGAAAAACTGTTTTTT. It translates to CASSYSLTPNEKLFF.

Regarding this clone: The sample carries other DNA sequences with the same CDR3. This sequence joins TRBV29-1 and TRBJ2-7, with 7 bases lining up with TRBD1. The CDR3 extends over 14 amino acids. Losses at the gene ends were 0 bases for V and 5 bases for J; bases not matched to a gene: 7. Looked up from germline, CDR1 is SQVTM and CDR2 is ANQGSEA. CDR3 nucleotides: TGCAGCGTTGAAGAGCTACGGACAGGTAACGAGCAGTACTTC. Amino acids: CSVEELRTGNEQYF.

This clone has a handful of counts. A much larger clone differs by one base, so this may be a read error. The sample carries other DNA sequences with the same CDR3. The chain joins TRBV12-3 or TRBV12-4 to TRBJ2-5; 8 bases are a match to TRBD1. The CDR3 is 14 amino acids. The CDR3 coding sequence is TGTGCCAGCAGTTTATCAGGGGGCCGGGAGACTCAGTACTTC. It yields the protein CASSLSGGRETQYF.

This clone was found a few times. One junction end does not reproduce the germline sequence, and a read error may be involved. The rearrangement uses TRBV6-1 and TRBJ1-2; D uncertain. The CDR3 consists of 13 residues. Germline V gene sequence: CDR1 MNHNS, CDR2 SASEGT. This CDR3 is CASSGKGGYGYTF. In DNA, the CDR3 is TGTGCCAGCAGTGGAAAGGGAGGCTATGGATACACCTTC.

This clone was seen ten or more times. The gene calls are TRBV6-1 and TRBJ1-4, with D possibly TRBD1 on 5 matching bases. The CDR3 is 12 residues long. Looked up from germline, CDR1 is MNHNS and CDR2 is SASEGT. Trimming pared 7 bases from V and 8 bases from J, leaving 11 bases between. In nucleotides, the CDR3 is TGTGCCAGCATTGGGGGGACGGAAAAACTGTTTTTT. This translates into CASIGGTEKLFF.

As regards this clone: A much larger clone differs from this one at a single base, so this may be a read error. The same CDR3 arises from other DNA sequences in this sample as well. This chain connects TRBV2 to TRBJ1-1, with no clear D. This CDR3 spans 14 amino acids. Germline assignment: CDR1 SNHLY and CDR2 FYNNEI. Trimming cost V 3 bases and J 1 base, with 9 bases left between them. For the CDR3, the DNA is TGTGCCAGCAGTGAGGAGAACAGGAACACTGAAGCTTTCTTT. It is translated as CASSEENRNTEAFF.

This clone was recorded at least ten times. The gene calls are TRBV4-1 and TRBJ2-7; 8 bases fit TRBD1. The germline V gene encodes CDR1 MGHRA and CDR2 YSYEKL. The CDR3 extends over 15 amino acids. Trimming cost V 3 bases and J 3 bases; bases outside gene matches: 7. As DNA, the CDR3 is TGCGCCAGCAGCCACCCGGACAGGGATGGCTACGAGCAGTACTTC. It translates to CASSHPDRDGYEQYF.